These 10 T cell receptor beta chains share one sample of origin, sequenced in a study of identical twins. One entry per CDR3 protein, called by TCRdb with MiXCR from the 5' RACE reads. The repertoire includes just over 450,000 distinct CDR3 sequences, 12% to 15% of them detected once, and 0.52% sits in the top ten. These data also featured in a second study, about yellow fever vaccine responses in identical twins.

Source material: CD4+ T cells sorted from blood. The receptors were sampled from a woman between 18 and 30 years old in good health.

In DNA form, the CDR3 reads TGCAGCGTTGCCTCCAGCAATCAGCCCCAGCATTTT. This sequence encodes CSVASSNQPQHF. This chain links TRBV29-1 with TRBJ1-5; D gene uncertain. Germline V CDR1 and CDR2: SQVTM, ANQGSEA. Between the trimmed V and J ends, which lost 4 bases and 1 base, there was a span of 5 bases. There are 12 residues in the CDR3.

The V gene is TRBV12-3 or TRBV12-4, the J gene TRBJ1-2, with TRBD1 identical over 7 bases. The V segment lost 5 bases and the J segment 6 bases; nucleotides outside the gene matches: 9. The CDR3 loop spans 14 amino acids. DNA of the CDR3: TGTGCCAGCAGTCCCCGACAGGGTACCCATGGCTACACCTTC. Translating gives CASSPRQGTHGYTF.

This clonotype has ten or more counts. This chain connects TRBV20-1 to TRBJ1-1; tentative D call: TRBD1 (5 bases). V was shortened by 2 bases and J by 5 bases, with 12 bases between the two germline ends. The CDR3 is 13 residues long. Germline-derived CDR1 and CDR2 are DFQATT and SNEGSKA (reference sequence). The CDR3 loop reads CSARSFRGTEAFF. In DNA form, the CDR3 reads TGCAGTGCTAGATCATTCCGGGGGACTGAAGCTTTCTTT.

This clonotype showed up just a few times. The chain employs TRBV28 and TRBJ1-2; D is unresolved. This CDR3 contains 14 residues. Trimming left V 4 bases short and J 4 bases short, with 13 bases between. CDR1 and CDR2 from the germline V gene are MDHEN and SYDVKM. The CDR3: CASSSRSPPYGYTF. CDR3 DNA: TGTGCCAGCAGTTCCCGGTCTCCTCCCTATGGCTACACCTTC.

The chain carries TRBV5-1 and TRBJ1-1, with 8 bases identical to TRBD1. CDR3 length: 14 amino acids. Unmatched junction bases numbered 6, after V lost 2 bases and J lost 6 bases. Germline values: CDR1 SGHRS, CDR2 YFSETQ. The CDR3 here is CASSFRTGRPEAFF. CDR3 in DNA: TGCGCCAGCAGCTTCCGGACAGGGCGCCCTGAAGCTTTCTTT.

The sample holds many counts of this clonotype. This chain uses TRBV7-8 with TRBJ2-3; D is perhaps TRBD2 (7 bases). The CDR3 runs to 19 residues. The germline V and J ends were trimmed by 5 bases and 5 bases, with 29 bases remaining between them. CDR1 and CDR2 (germline): SGHVS, FQNEAQ. This CDR3 reads CASSLGGPLWSPTQDTQYF. The CDR3 DNA sequence: TGTGCCAGCAGCCTGGGGGGGCCTTTATGGTCCCCTACTCAAGATACGCAGTATTTT.

This chain's CDR3 is CSADQSGPTHEQYF. The CDR3 bases are TGCAGTGCGGATCAGTCGGGACCTACGCACGAGCAGTACTTC. This rearrangement joins TRBV20-1 to TRBJ2-7, with D perhaps given as TRBD1 or TRBD2 (5 bases each). Looked up from germline, CDR1 is DFQATT and CDR2 is SNEGSKA (reference sequence). There are 14 residues in the CDR3. V was cut by 6 bases and J by 5 bases, with 20 bases left in between.

This clonotype has more than one count but fewer than ten. The CDR3 sequence is CASSNTGTGGPGELFF. The CDR3 nucleotides are TGCGCCAGCAGCAATACCGGGACAGGGGGCCCCGGGGAGCTGTTTTTT. The chain joins TRBV5-1 to TRBJ2-2, with 12 positions matching TRBD1. CDR3 size: 16 residues. V shed 4 bases, J shed 6 bases, and the junction held 7 bases outside the gene matches. The germline V gene has CDR1 SGHRS and CDR2 YFSETQ.

This chain joins TRBV4-1 and TRBJ2-7, with 10 bases aligning to TRBD2. CDR3 length: 15 residues. The trim removed 4 bases at V and 2 bases at J, leaving 5 bases unmatched. Germline V lookup: CDR1 MGHRA, CDR2 YSYEKL. The CDR3 is CASSPGLAAPYEQYF. For the CDR3, the DNA is TGCGCCAGCAGCCCTGGACTAGCGGCTCCCTACGAGCAGTACTTC.

This chain uses TRBV27 with TRBJ1-5; D gene uncertain. The germline CDR1 and CDR2 sequences are MNHEY and SMNVEV (reference sequence). This CDR3 spans 17 amino acids. Trimming shortened V by 4 bases and J by 6 bases, and 22 bases separated the two germline ends. The CDR3 protein is CASSSPIDFLEGQPQHF. The CDR3 DNA follows: TGTGCCAGCAGTTCCCCCATTGATTTCCTGGAGGGTCAGCCCCAGCATTTT.